These T cell receptor beta chains were read from a single sample in a study of Ad26.COV2.S vaccination and SARS-CoV-2 variants. Libraries were prepared by immunoSEQ multiplex PCR; TCRdb keeps only in-frame clonotypes and omits some of them. The sample shows more than 400,000 clones, 92% of them seen only once. The sample consisted of peripheral blood, taken in a trial of Ad26.COV2.S vaccine versus placebo. The source of these receptors is a person between 18 and 60 years old who received the Ad26.COV2.S COVID-19 vaccine or a placebo. The conserved cysteine and the conserved F or W are not part of the CDR3 here.

V gene: TRBV18
J gene: TRBJ2-2
CDR3 protein: ASSPPGPRTGELF

V gene: TRBV27
J gene: TRBJ2-2
CDR3 protein: ASSFGKQVGELF

V gene: TRBV9
J gene: TRBJ2-7
CDR3 protein: ASSVGEGQGLYEQY

V gene: TRBV5-4
J gene: TRBJ2-7
CDR3 protein: ASSRFSAGGGEQY

V gene: TRBV5-1
J gene: TRBJ2-3
CDR3 protein: ASSLVVAGGQDTQY

V gene: TRBV7-9
J gene: TRBJ1-1
CDR3 protein: ASSGQGKLAEAF

V gene: TRBV28
J gene: TRBJ2-2
CDR3 protein: ASSLPGSFGNTGELF

V gene: TRBV7-8
J gene: TRBJ2-1
CDR3 protein: ASSSRVTYNEQF

V gene: TRBV29-1
J gene: TRBJ1-2
CDR3 protein: SARRGETKYGYT

V gene: TRBV6-2/TRBV6-3
J gene: TRBJ2-1
CDR3 protein: ASSGSPGNEQF

V gene: TRBV5-4
J gene: TRBJ1-1
CDR3 protein: ASTPVEGTEAF

V gene: TRBV5-1
J gene: TRBJ2-7
CDR3 protein: ASSPRTAYEQY

V gene: TRBV30
J gene: TRBJ2-3
CDR3 protein: AWSRTSGVTDTQY

V gene: TRBV20-1
J gene: TRBJ2-1
CDR3 protein: SVSGNEQF

V gene: TRBV27
J gene: TRBJ2-7
CDR3 protein: ASRPGQNYEQY

V gene: TRBV5-6
J gene: TRBJ2-7
CDR3 protein: ASSLVGGSIIEQY

V gene: TRBV6-2/TRBV6-3
J gene: TRBJ2-7
CDR3 protein: ASSYSGQLSYEQY

V gene: TRBV11-2
J gene: TRBJ2-5
CDR3 protein: ASSLSADIGETQY

V gene: TRBV7-9
J gene: TRBJ1-1
CDR3 protein: ASSRGQNLMNTEAF

V gene: TRBV29-1
J gene: TRBJ1-2
CDR3 protein: SVDPGQDYGYT

V gene: TRBV19
J gene: TRBJ1-2
CDR3 protein: ASSSYTLVLGGYT

V gene: TRBV5-1
J gene: TRBJ2-1
CDR3 protein: ASSPERGRSNEQF

V gene: TRBV10-3
J gene: TRBJ2-4
CDR3 protein: AISEKGLGFYKNIQY

V gene: TRBV5-1
J gene: TRBJ1-3
CDR3 protein: ASSLRGQGDYKGNTIY

V gene: TRBV28
J gene: TRBJ2-7
CDR3 protein: ASTVTGSKSSYEQY

V gene: TRBV30
J gene: TRBJ1-5
CDR3 protein: AWSGDTRRQPQH

V gene: TRBV6-1
J gene: TRBJ2-3
CDR3 protein: ASSARLQGATDTQY

V gene: TRBV15
J gene: TRBJ2-7
CDR3 protein: ATSTRTGIPLEQY

V gene: TRBV12-3/TRBV12-4
J gene: TRBJ2-7
CDR3 protein: ASMHWNRFEQY

V gene: TRBV19
J gene: TRBJ2-7
CDR3 protein: ASSKDISYEQY

V gene: TRBV5-1
J gene: TRBJ2-7
CDR3 protein: ASSLEPGGAYEQY

V gene: TRBV29-1
J gene: TRBJ2-1
CDR3 protein: SGRYGGYNEQF

V gene: TRBV28
J gene: TRBJ2-7
CDR3 protein: ASSRDMVSYEQY

V gene: TRBV6-2/TRBV6-3
J gene: TRBJ2-2
CDR3 protein: ASSYNPGELF

V gene: TRBV5-4
J gene: TRBJ1-2
CDR3 protein: ASSPGTDYYGYT

V gene: TRBV7-9
J gene: TRBJ2-7
CDR3 protein: ASSLAFMGYEQY

V gene: TRBV5-1
J gene: TRBJ2-1
CDR3 protein: ASSSGTGTSGEQF

V gene: TRBV18
J gene: TRBJ1-5
CDR3 protein: ASSPQAGTGRNQPQH

V gene: TRBV7-9
J gene: TRBJ1-3
CDR3 protein: ASSAGRDNTIY

V gene: TRBV23-1
J gene: TRBJ2-7
CDR3 protein: ASSQLRAGTGNCEQY

V gene: TRBV4-1
J gene: TRBJ2-2
CDR3 protein: ASSPTPLPRNGNTGELF

V gene: TRBV12-5
J gene: TRBJ1-5
CDR3 protein: ASGLVTGYNQPQH

V gene: TRBV6-5
J gene: TRBJ1-1
CDR3 protein: ASTYAASMNTEAF

V gene: TRBV2
J gene: TRBJ2-7
CDR3 protein: ASSEGRDTSYEQY

V gene: TRBV7-9
J gene: TRBJ2-1
CDR3 protein: ASSLRTSGDRVGEQF

V gene: TRBV28
J gene: TRBJ2-2
CDR3 protein: ASSLLRGTGYGELF

V gene: TRBV5-6
J gene: TRBJ1-1
CDR3 protein: ASSLVGGGPYTEAF

V gene: TRBV27
J gene: TRBJ2-1
CDR3 protein: ASRGVKEQF

V gene: TRBV6-2/TRBV6-3
J gene: TRBJ2-7
CDR3 protein: ASSYGAGGVRYEQY

V gene: TRBV7-2
J gene: TRBJ2-5
CDR3 protein: ASSSQGWETQY

V gene: TRBV6-5
J gene: TRBJ2-7
CDR3 protein: ASSYGPQLTYEQY

V gene: TRBV3-1/TRBV3-2
J gene: TRBJ2-5
CDR3 protein: ASSQIVGAFGQTQY

V gene: TRBV18
J gene: TRBJ1-4
CDR3 protein: ASSPPVLAGDSEKLF

V gene: TRBV12-5
J gene: TRBJ2-5
CDR3 protein: ASGSDRDSLNGETQY

V gene: TRBV6-2/TRBV6-3
J gene: TRBJ1-2
CDR3 protein: ASSRDRAYGYT

V gene: TRBV19
J gene: TRBJ1-1
CDR3 protein: ASSQPGSEAF

V gene: TRBV7-8
J gene: TRBJ2-5
CDR3 protein: ASSFLLSGGPRQETQY

V gene: TRBV19
J gene: TRBJ1-1
CDR3 protein: ASRGTGSSQDGAF

V gene: TRBV5-6
J gene: TRBJ2-4
CDR3 protein: ASSLKATGFRNIQY

V gene: TRBV2
J gene: TRBJ1-5
CDR3 protein: ASTLGYSNQPQH